This TCR beta chain was sequenced during a study of blood T cell repertoires in COVID-19 (dated by TCRdb to 2018 to 2021). Some background on the complete study: Samples from collaborators originated in the United States, Italy and Spain and spanned both the acute and convalescent phases of COVID-19. A freely available public database, intended as a resource for researchers studying the immune response to SARS-CoV-2, is where the repertoires were released. Samples came from the ongoing ImmuneRACE study (first 160 participants) plus 1,254 subjects from 6 global collaborators. The prospective study material was composed of cDNA or gDNA derived from T cells, B-cell-depleted T cells, or PBMCs. Nearly every sample came with metadata listing a de-identified subject ID, COVID-19 status, age in years and sex. Where available, HLA class I and class II types were taken from metadata supplied by the sample provider and were not determined by assay-based typing. Subjects who had been exposed to COVID-19, were actively infected with it, or had recovered from it provided the deeply sampled blood TCRbeta repertoires that made up the dataset.

The immunoSEQ Assay, a bias-controlled multiplex PCR, was used to amplify TCRbeta CDR3 regions from genomic DNA. Concerning the study's data processing: Nucleated cell counts per sample were estimated from amplification of reference gene primers within the assay. Sequence reads were collapsed and filtered to measure the absolute abundance of every unique TCRbeta CDR3 rearrangement. For each sample, productive Simpson clonality was calculated as the square root of Simpson's diversity index across productive rearrangements. TCRdb provides this immuneACCESS table in a form limited to in-frame rearrangements. Some clones are lacking; in checked studies, under half of them reflect an unresolved V gene, and why the rest are absent is not known. That table is the source of V, J and clone size, and D and trimming were worked out from the DNA. For this sample there are 75,000 or so clones; 88% appear just once. The biggest ten clones account for 5.5% to 7.5% of the sample.

Whole blood was collected in K2EDTA tubes by collaborating institutions according to the institutions' own protocols. For TCRbeta analysis, collaborators shipped samples as frozen whole blood, isolated PBMCs, or DNA extracted from either of those sample types. On the study overall, not on this receptor specifically: The quantity of clinical and demographic metadata differed by source and by participant and was supplied without curation.

Looking up the germline V gene (reference sequence) yields CDR1 GTSNPN and CDR2 SVGIG. V and J are truncated by 3 bases and 10 bases respectively, leaving an intervening sequence of 10 bases. The CDR3 has 12 amino acids, counting the end cysteine and phenylalanine. The retained sequence is limited to the CDR3, 36 bases, with the frame set at the first base. A few counts support this clone. The target of this receptor is not known. No per-base quality is available; no much larger clone lies one base away. The sequence was collected from a man in his 70s with acute or convalescent COVID-19. The sample consisted of peripheral blood. The chain uses TRBV30 and TRBJ1-6; the D gene assignment is ambiguous. The DNA sequence reads TGTGCCTGGAGGTTCTCTGGCTCACCCCTCCACTTT. Its product reads: CAWRFSGSPLHF.